This TCR beta chain was found in a study of chemoradiotherapy in HPV16-positive cancers. As for the study in general: A couple of HPV16-positive patients' cells yielded candidate HPV-specific clones and common motifs.

Turning to this clone: Its target is not known.

The CDR3 runs 11 residues. Germline values: CDR1 SEHNR, CDR2 FQNEAQ (reference sequence). Trimming shortened V by 5 bases and J by 2 bases, and 3 bases separated the two germline ends. Assay used: immunoSEQ multiplex PCR; TCRdb lists only in-frame clones, some missing. Among 5,700 or so clones listed, about nine tenths were seen once. Study-level points and caveats: Candidate HPV-specific clones and E7-related TCR motifs grew in tumor during treatment.

The clonotype was recovered from a human donor with HPV-associated anogenital cancer. The starting material was blood, obtained from a patient who underwent chemoradiotherapy. J is TRBJ2-5 and V is TRBV7-9; D unclear. CDR3 sequence: CASSPQETQYF. In nucleotides, the CDR3 is TGTGCCAGCAGCCCACAAGAGACCCAGTACTTC.